This T cell receptor (beta chain) was sequenced in a study of shared clonotypes between healthy human individuals. The table lists this clone with a count of one. The target antigen is unknown. Clones were sequenced by immunoSEQ multiplex PCR, and TCRdb holds only the in-frame ones, with some missing. This repertoire shows about 120,000 clones, approximately 70% found once; its top ten account for 24%. Whole-study findings and limits: Among several donors, roughly 5% of naive CD4 clonotypes were found in common.

The germline gives CDR1 SGHTA, CDR2 FQGNSA. There are 17 residues in the CDR3. V was pared by 3 bases and J by 6 bases, with 22 bases between. Sequencing input: memory CD8+ T cells sorted from blood. Stated subset: CD45RO+ cells pooled with CCR7-negative TemRA cells. This chain joins TRBV7-2 and TRBJ2-3; possible D gene TRBD2, 7 bases. This receptor was identified in a woman aged 25 to 39 in good health. CDR3 DNA sequence: TGTGCCAGCAGCTTCATCCGTGGAAGGAGGGGGGGGGATACGCAGTATTTT. This translates into CASSFIRGRRGGDTQYF.